These 23 T cell receptor beta chains originate from one sample sequenced in a study of blood T cell repertoires in COVID-19. Assay used: immunoSEQ multiplex PCR; TCRdb lists only in-frame clones, some missing. The sample shows some 250,000 clones, over 75% of them seen only once. The sequencing sample was made of PBMCs or T cells enriched from blood (not recorded which). These receptors all stem from a woman between 50 and 59 years old who had recovered from COVID-19.

The sample holds one count of this clone. The CDR3 region has the DNA TGTGCCACCAGTGATTCCTCCGGGACAGGCAATCAGCCCCAGCATTTT. It codes for CATSDSSGTGNQPQHF. The chain carries TRBV24-1 and TRBJ1-5; 7 positions agree with TRBD1. V gave up 2 bases and J gave up 2 bases; unmatched junction bases: 5. The germline CDR1 and CDR2 sequences are KGHDR and SFDVKD. The CDR3 is 16 amino acids.

V is TRBV2 and J is TRBJ2-7; weak D call: TRBD1 (5 bases). Trimming pared 4 bases from V and 0 bases from J, leaving 10 bases between. The CDR3 consists of 14 residues. Germline V lookup: CDR1 SNHLY, CDR2 FYNNEI. CDR3: CASSAQGSSYEQYF. CDR3 nucleotides: TGTGCCAGCAGTGCGCAGGGAAGCTCCTACGAGCAGTACTTC.

V usage is TRBV5-1 and J usage is TRBJ1-1; no reliable D call. V was trimmed by 0 bases and J by 0 bases, leaving 6 bases between them. Germline-derived CDR1 and CDR2 are SGHRS and YFSETQ. This CDR3 region has 14 residues. The CDR3 loop reads CASSLDQMNTEAFF. CDR3 DNA: TGCGCCAGCAGCTTGGATCAGATGAACACTGAAGCTTTCTTT.

The genes are TRBV10-3 and TRBJ2-6; the D gene is possibly TRBD1 (7 bases). V lost 3 bases to trimming and J lost 2 bases, with 14 bases between them. Germline CDR1 is ENHRY and CDR2 is SYGVKD. CDR3 length: 17 amino acids. The DNA for the CDR3 is TGTGCCATCAGTGACAGGGGGGACTTTGCTGGGGCCAACGTCCTGACTTTC. Amino acid sequence: CAISDRGDFAGANVLTF.

The chain employs TRBV28 and TRBJ1-6, with no clear D. V was shortened by 9 bases and J by 0 bases, with 12 bases between the two germline ends. This CDR3 comprises 15 residues. Germline CDR1 and CDR2: MDHEN and SYDVKM. CDR3 sequence (DNA): TGTGCCAGTAAAACACAGAGCTCCTATAATTCACCCCTCCACTTT. This sequence encodes CASKTQSSYNSPLHF.

The V call is TRBV3-1 (or the pseudogene TRBV3-2), the J call TRBJ2-2, with D possibly TRBD2 on 6 matching bases. The CDR3 is made up of 14 amino acids. V was shortened by 3 bases and J by 2 bases, with 7 bases between the two germline ends. Germline CDR1 and CDR2: LGHDT and YNNKEL (reference sequence). The CDR3 nucleotides read TGTGCCAGCAGCCAGGCGGGAAACACCGGGGAGCTGTTTTTT. It codes for CASSQAGNTGELFF.

This clone was seen just once. The chain recombines TRBV2 with TRBJ1-6; the D is unclear. The CDR3 is made up of 16 amino acids. Trimming removed 0 bases from V and 9 bases from J, with 15 bases in between. Germline CDR1 SNHLY, CDR2 FYNNEI. DNA of the CDR3: TGTGCCAGCAGTGAAGCAATCTTGGGAGTCGGTTCACCCCTCCACTTT. It codes for CASSEAILGVGSPLHF.

V usage is TRBV19 and J usage is TRBJ2-3, with a possible D match to TRBD2 (6 bases). This CDR3 comprises 15 residues. Trimming stripped 7 bases from V and 0 bases from J, with 14 bases between. The germline CDR1 and CDR2 sequences are LNHDA and SQIVND (reference sequence). CDR3: CASTRWGDSTDTQYF. The CDR3 DNA reads as TGTGCCAGTACCCGTTGGGGGGACAGCACAGATACGCAGTATTTT.

The chain combines TRBV7-3 with TRBJ1-1; D possibly corresponds to TRBD1 (5 bases). There are 14 residues in the CDR3. Trimming pared 5 bases from V and 6 bases from J, leaving 16 bases between. The germline gives CDR1 SGHTA, CDR2 FQGTGA. The CDR3 region is CASSLRGGAAEAFF. The CDR3 region has the DNA TGTGCCAGCAGCCTGAGGGGAGGTGCGGCTGAAGCTTTCTTT.

CDR3 protein: CASSQDLRGYTF. CDR3 sequence (DNA): TGTGCCAGCAGCCAAGACCTGCGAGGCTACACCTTC. V is TRBV3-1 (or the pseudogene TRBV3-2) and J is TRBJ1-2; D not certain. Trimming left V 0 bases short and J 8 bases short, with 7 bases between. Germline V gene data show CDR1 as LGHDT and CDR2 as YNNKEL (reference sequence). This CDR3 is 12 amino acids long.

The chain couples TRBV11-2 to TRBJ1-2, with a weak D call TRBD1 (5 bases). Germline CDR1 SGHAT, CDR2 FQNNGV. The CDR3 contains 13 residues. Trimming took off 1 base at V and 8 bases at J, with 11 bases between the two ends. In nucleotides, the CDR3 is TGTGCCAGCAGCTTAGTCAGGGAGGGCGGCTACACCTTC. This gives the protein CASSLVREGGYTF. Filled out from reference TRBV11-2 and TRBJ1-2, the complete variable domain reads EAGVAQSPRYKIIEKRQSVAFWCNPISGHATLYWYQQILGQGPKLLIQFQNNGVVDDSQLPKDRFSAERLKGVDSTLKIQPAKLEDSAVYLCASSLVREGGYTFGSGTRLTVV.

V usage is TRBV5-4 and J usage is TRBJ2-1; 8 bases map to TRBD1. J gave up 4 bases and V 2 bases, and 8 bases lay outside the gene matches. The CDR3 has 16 amino acids. Germline V gives CDR1 SGHNT, CDR2 YYREEE (reference sequence). CDR3 coding DNA: TGTGCCAGCAGCTTACCGGGACAGGAAAAATACAATGAGCAGTTCTTC. This codes for CASSLPGQEKYNEQFF. The complete variable domain, with remaining parts taken from reference TRBV5-4 and TRBJ2-1, reads ETGVTQSPTHLIKTRGQQVTLRCSSQSGHNTVSWYQQALGQGPQFIFQYYREEENGRGNFPPRFSGLQFPNYSSELNVNALELDDSALYLCASSLPGQEKYNEQFFGPGTRLTVL.

The rearrangement links TRBV5-1 to TRBJ2-7, with D tentatively TRBD1 (5 bases). The CDR3 length is 13 residues. Trimming took 3 bases from V and 2 from J, leaving 9 bases between them. The germline V gene has CDR1 SGHRS and CDR2 YFSETQ. The CDR3 nucleotides read TGCGCCAGCAGCTCAAGCAGGGCCTACGAGCAGTACTTC. Translating it yields CASSSSRAYEQYF.

V is TRBV19 and J is TRBJ2-1; 7 bases match TRBD2. The V gene end was trimmed by 7 bases and the J gene end by 0 bases; junction bases not matched to a gene: 3. From germline, CDR1 is LNHDA and CDR2 SQIVND (reference sequence). The CDR3 totals 14 residues. The CDR3 DNA reads as TGTGCCAGTACTAGCGGTAGCTCCTACAATGAGCAGTTCTTC. It yields the protein CASTSGSSYNEQFF.

This clone showed up just a few times. The rearrangement joins TRBV27 to TRBJ1-2; 11 nucleotides agree with TRBD1. From germline, CDR1 is MNHEY and CDR2 SMNVEV (reference sequence). CDR3 length: 13 residues. With V trimmed by 5 bases and J by 7 bases, 3 bases remained unmatched. CDR3: CASSKGQGGGYTF. The DNA for the CDR3 is TGTGCCAGCAGTAAGGGACAGGGGGGTGGCTACACCTTC.

The chain is built from TRBV5-1 and TRBJ2-7, with 7 bases aligning to TRBD2. The trim removed 4 bases at V and 5 bases at J, leaving 9 bases unmatched. This CDR3 has 14 residues. Germline values: CDR1 SGHRS, CDR2 YFSETQ. The CDR3 DNA sequence: TGCGCCAGCAGCCCGCCAGCGGGGTGGGACGAGCAGTACTTC. Translated, it gives CASSPPAGWDEQYF.

The J gene is TRBJ1-1, the V gene TRBV25-1, with 8 nucleotides matching TRBD1. The V and J ends lost 5 bases and 5 bases, in that order; junction bases with no gene match: 4. The CDR3 runs 13 residues. CDR1 and CDR2 from the germline V gene are MGHDK and SYGVNS. The CDR3 coding sequence is TGTGCCAGCAGTTCTACAGGGGGGACTGAAGCTTTCTTT. It specifies CASSSTGGTEAFF.

The chain combines TRBV28 with TRBJ2-4; 9 nucleotides agree with TRBD1. The CDR3 runs 16 residues. Germline CDR1 and CDR2: MDHEN and SYDVKM. Trimming took 6 bases from V and 2 from J; bases not matched to a gene: 8. The CDR3 coding sequence is TGTGCCAGCAGCGCAACAGGGGGCGCTTCCAAAAACATTCAGTACTTC. Its translation is CASSATGGASKNIQYF. Based on the CDR3 plus reference TRBV28 and TRBJ2-4, the full variable domain is DVKVTQSSRYLVKRTGEKVFLECVQDMDHENMFWYRQDPGLGLRLIYFSYDVKMKEKGDIPEGYSVSREKKERFSLILESASTNQTSMYLCASSATGGASKNIQYFGAGTRLSVL.

The chain links TRBV19 to TRBJ2-6; D call uncertain. Germline assignment: CDR1 LNHDA and CDR2 SQIVND (reference sequence). V gave up 4 bases and J gave up 15 bases, with 10 bases separating them. CDR3 length: 11 residues. This chain's CDR3 is CASSSYTTLTF. Written as DNA, the CDR3 is TGTGCCAGTAGTAGTTACACTACCCTGACTTTC.

The CDR3 reads CAWSYQGGNYGYTF. The CDR3 DNA reads as TGTGCCTGGAGTTATCAGGGGGGCAACTATGGCTACACCTTC. V is TRBV30 and J is TRBJ1-2, with TRBD1 identical over 7 bases. This CDR3 is built from 14 residues. Trimming took 2 bases from V and 2 from J; bases not matched to a gene: 5. In germline, CDR1 is GTSNPN, CDR2 SVGIG (reference sequence).

This clone has more than one count but fewer than ten. V is TRBV27 and J is TRBJ2-7; tentatively, D is TRBD2 (5 bases). Looked up from germline, CDR1 is MNHEY and CDR2 is SMNVEV (reference sequence). The CDR3 has 16 residues. The V end lost 5 bases, the J end lost 3 bases, and 20 bases lay between the germline ends. CDR3 bases: TGTGCCAGCAGTCGAAACCCGGGAAAAGAGCGCTACGAGCAGTACTTC. Translated, it gives CASSRNPGKERYEQYF.

This clone was observed a few times. This sequence joins TRBV28 and TRBJ1-1; 7 nucleotides line up with TRBD1. This CDR3 region has 14 residues. V trimming: 6 bases; J trimming: 0 bases; junction bases outside the gene matches: 4. The germline V gene has CDR1 MDHEN and CDR2 SYDVKM. This CDR3 is CASRGDSMNTEAFF. DNA for the CDR3: TGTGCCAGCAGGGGGGACAGCATGAACACTGAAGCTTTCTTT.

This clone was seen only once. The chain uses TRBV7-9 and TRBJ2-3, with 11 bases fitting TRBD2. Per germline, CDR1 SEHNR and CDR2 FQNEAQ (reference sequence). Trimming removed 5 bases from V and 0 bases from J; junction bases left unmatched: 4. The CDR3 spans 16 residues. The CDR3 region is CASSPWTSGSTDTQYF. Here the CDR3 DNA reads TGTGCCAGCAGCCCGTGGACTAGCGGGAGCACAGATACGCAGTATTTT.